The 30 T cell receptor beta chains reported below all come from one sample, sequenced in a study of T cells in Graves' hyperthyroidism and ophthalmopathy. Template material for amplifying TCR beta CDR3 regions consisted of RNA transcripts. The primer set for the first-round RT-PCR of the TCR CDR3 was HTBI. TCRdb reanalysed the multiplex PCR reads using MiXCR and keeps one entry per CDR3 protein. The table has some 510,000 distinct CDR3 sequences, around 21% seen once; the top ten hold about 26%. Sequences were obtained from blood. Every receptor here comes from a man aged 18 to 29 with Graves' hyperthyroidism.

This clonotype was picked up many times. The chain joins TRBV12-3 or TRBV12-4 to TRBJ1-2; 10 positions match TRBD1. The CDR3 spans 16 residues. Trimming cost V 5 bases and J 4 bases; bases outside gene matches: 10. In DNA form, the CDR3 reads TGTGCCAGCAGTCTCGGGTTGACAGGGGGCGGCTATGGCTACACCTTC. Protein: CASSLGLTGGGYGYTF.

J is TRBJ2-7 and V is TRBV6-5; 8 nucleotides agree with TRBD2. CDR1 and CDR2 from the germline V gene are MNHEY and SVGAGI. The CDR3 has 17 residues. V lost 2 bases to trimming and J lost 3 bases; unmatched junction nucleotides: 12. The CDR3 reads CASSYGALGTSGYEQYF. Written as DNA, the CDR3 is TGTGCCAGCAGTTACGGGGCCCTCGGGACTAGTGGCTACGAGCAGTACTTC.

This clonotype occurred a few times. This chain joins TRBV19 and TRBJ2-5; D possibly corresponds to TRBD1 (6 bases). V lost 3 bases to trimming and J lost 5 bases, with 22 bases between them. This CDR3 contains 17 residues. Per the germline V gene, CDR1 is LNHDA and CDR2 is SQIVND (reference sequence). The CDR3 protein is CASSMQNPLGARETQYF. CDR3 bases: TGTGCCAGTAGTATGCAAAATCCCTTGGGGGCCCGTGAGACCCAGTACTTC.

This clonotype was counted only a few times. The chain uses TRBV28 and TRBJ1-1; D gene unclear. CDR1 is MDHEN, CDR2 SYDVKM, per germline. Between the trimmed V and J ends, which lost 5 bases and 6 bases, there was a span of 13 bases. The CDR3 covers 13 residues. The CDR3 loop is CASSPPGRAEAFF. The DNA of the CDR3 is TGTGCCAGCAGTCCCCCCGGGAGGGCTGAAGCTTTCTTT.

This clonotype came up many times. The chain has TRBV7-2 and TRBJ2-5, with D perhaps matching TRBD2 (6 bases). V was shortened by 5 bases and J by 1 base, with 14 bases between the two germline ends. Germline values: CDR1 SGHTA, CDR2 FQGNSA. The CDR3 runs to 15 residues. The CDR3 DNA follows: TGTGCCAGCAGCCGTGCCGGGACTTCCCAAGAGACCCAGTACTTC. This translates into CASSRAGTSQETQYF. Drawing the rest from reference TRBV7-2 and TRBJ2-5, the complete variable domain is GAGVSQSPSNKVTEKGKDVELRCDPISGHTALYWYRQSLGQGLEFLIYFQGNSAPDKSGLPSDRFSAERTGGSVSTLTIQRTQQEDSAVYLCASSRAGTSQETQYFGPGTRLLVL.

The J gene is TRBJ1-1, the V gene TRBV6-4, with 7 bases identical to TRBD1. Germline trimming cut 6 bases from V and 5 bases from J; bases unmatched to any gene: 9. Germline assignment: CDR1 MRHNA and CDR2 SNTAGT. The CDR3 extends over 14 amino acids. CDR3 DNA sequence: TGTGCCAGCAGAGGTGACAGGGCTGGTACTGAAGCTTTCTTT. This gives the protein CASRGDRAGTEAFF.

Ten or more counts support this clonotype. This chain joins TRBV19 and TRBJ1-5; TRBD1 aligns across 7 bases. The CDR3 is 15 amino acids. Trimming at V came to 2 bases and at J to 3 bases, leaving 4 bases not matched to a gene. Per germline, CDR1 LNHDA and CDR2 SQIVND (reference sequence). CDR3 loop: CASSILQGSNQPQHF. The CDR3 bases are TGTGCCAGTAGTATACTACAGGGGTCCAATCAGCCCCAGCATTTT. The complete variable domain, with remaining parts taken from reference TRBV19 and TRBJ1-5, reads DGGITQSPKYLFRKEGQNVTLSCEQNLNHDAMYWYRQDPGQGLRLIYYSQIVNDFQKGDIAEGYSVSREKKESFPLTVTSAQKNPTAFYLCASSILQGSNQPQHFGDGTRLSIL.

This clonotype showed up just once. The chain employs TRBV12-3 or TRBV12-4 and TRBJ1-1; the D gene is possibly TRBD1 (5 bases). Trimming cost V 5 bases and J 1 base, with 14 bases left between them. This CDR3 region has 15 residues. CDR3 DNA sequence: TGTGCCAGCAGTACCGTCGGGGACCGGAACACTGAAGCTTTCTTT. Its protein is CASSTVGDRNTEAFF.

This clonotype was counted ten times or more. The CDR3 nucleotides are TGTGCCAGCAGTGGGCGCGACTATGGCTACACCTTC. Translation gives CASSGRDYGYTF. The chain recombines TRBV6-1 with TRBJ1-2; D call uncertain. The ends were cut back, 4 bases at V and 3 bases at J, with 6 bases in the middle. Germline loops: CDR1 MNHNS, CDR2 SASEGT. The CDR3 contains 12 residues.

At least ten counts were recorded for this clonotype. V and J are TRBV2 and TRBJ1-1; 9 nucleotides match TRBD1. CDR3 size: 13 residues. V lost 6 bases and J lost 3; bases outside the gene matches: 2. The germline V gene has CDR1 SNHLY and CDR2 FYNNEI. The chain's CDR3 is CASRGDRDTEAFF. CDR3 nucleotide sequence: TGTGCCAGCAGGGGGGACAGGGACACTGAAGCTTTCTTT.

This chain connects TRBV7-2 to TRBJ2-7; TRBD1 matches 8 bases. CDR1 is SGHTA, CDR2 FQGNSA, per germline. The V segment lost 8 bases and the J segment 1 base; nucleotides outside the gene matches: 4. The CDR3 covers 13 residues. CDR3 residues: CASRTGISYEQYF. In DNA, the CDR3 is TGTGCCAGCCGGACAGGGATTTCCTACGAGCAGTACTTC.

This clonotype came up many times. The V gene is TRBV28, the J gene TRBJ2-7; D is possibly TRBD1 (5 bases). Germline loops: CDR1 MDHEN, CDR2 SYDVKM. V gave up 4 bases and J gave up 5 bases, with 15 bases separating them. The CDR3 totals 14 residues. Here the CDR3 reads CASSSFRVDDEQYF. CDR3 in DNA: TGTGCCAGCAGTTCCTTCAGGGTAGACGACGAGCAGTACTTC.

In this sample, this clonotype turned up many times. The CDR3 loop is CASTGRGPQETQYF. CDR3 sequence (DNA): TGTGCCAGCACCGGGCGGGGGCCCCAGGAGACCCAGTACTTC. J is TRBJ2-5 and V is TRBV6-2 or TRBV6-3; D might be TRBD2 (7 bases). This CDR3 has 14 residues. In germline, CDR1 is MNHEY, CDR2 SVGEGT. The V end was cut by 7 bases, the J end by 5 bases, with 17 bases between.

The chain has TRBV15 and TRBJ1-1, with D uncertain. Germline values: CDR1 LNHNV, CDR2 YYDKDF (reference sequence). The CDR3 loop spans 14 amino acids. The ends were cut back, 0 bases at V and 7 bases at J, with 12 bases in the middle. CDR3 sequence (DNA): TGTGCCACCAGCAGAGATTGGTCCGCGAGTGAAGCTTTCTTT. Translated: CATSRDWSASEAFF.

The V and J genes are TRBV20-1 and TRBJ1-5, with 11 nucleotides matching TRBD1. CDR1 and CDR2 (germline): DFQATT, SNEGSKA (reference sequence). The CDR3 length is 16 residues. V lost 3 bases to trimming and J lost 5 bases; unmatched junction nucleotides: 9. The CDR3 loop reads CSASPRGTGGYQPQHF. Here the CDR3 DNA reads TGCAGTGCTAGTCCCCGGGGGACAGGGGGATATCAGCCCCAGCATTTT.

The table lists this clonotype with many counts. The chain employs TRBV12-3 or TRBV12-4 and TRBJ2-2; the D gene is possibly TRBD1 (6 bases). CDR3 length equals 15 residues. V was clipped by 1 base and J by 4 bases, with 10 bases between them. This CDR3 reads CASSLVQGSTGELFF. The CDR3 bases are TGTGCCAGCAGTTTAGTCCAGGGGAGCACCGGGGAGCTGTTTTTT.

This clonotype was seen more than once but under ten times. The chain combines TRBV12-3 or TRBV12-4 with TRBJ2-7; weak D call: TRBD1 (5 bases). The CDR3 sequence is 14 residues long. V was pared by 6 bases and J by 3 bases, with 15 bases between. This CDR3 is CASSAGSLFYEQYF. The CDR3 DNA sequence: TGTGCCAGCAGCGCAGGGTCGCTTTTCTACGAGCAGTACTTC.

The sample holds many counts of this clonotype. The chain is built from TRBV9 and TRBJ1-2; D remains ambiguous. V was trimmed by 3 bases and J by 6 bases, leaving 18 bases between them. CDR1 and CDR2 (germline): SGDLS, YYNGEE. The CDR3 covers 15 residues. The CDR3 DNA reads as TGTGCCAGCAGCGAAAACGGGCTCAGGAAGGATGGCTACACCTTC. Its translation: CASSENGLRKDGYTF.

This clonotype was counted ten times or more. V and J are TRBV6-5 and TRBJ2-7, with a tentative D call TRBD1 (5 bases). V lost 0 bases and J 1 base, leaving 16 bases between the germline ends. CDR3 length: 17 amino acids. The germline V gene encodes CDR1 MNHEY and CDR2 SVGAGI. CDR3 DNA sequence: TGTGCCAGCAGTTACTCGAATTCACCAGGGCAGTCCTACGAGCAGTACTTC. This sequence encodes CASSYSNSPGQSYEQYF.

This chain uses TRBV3-1 with TRBJ2-2, with D possibly called TRBD1 or TRBD2 (5 bases each). The germline V and J ends were trimmed by 0 bases and 0 bases, with 17 bases remaining between them. Germline-derived CDR1 and CDR2 are LGHDT and YNNKEL (reference sequence). The CDR3 length is 19 residues. In nucleotides, the CDR3 is TGTGCCAGCAGCCAAGATCTGGGTAGGGGACCTTCGAACACCGGGGAGCTGTTTTTT. It codes for CASSQDLGRGPSNTGELFF.

Many counts were recorded for this clonotype. CDR3 region: CASSEVWDNNQPQHF. The CDR3 coding sequence is TGTGCCAGCAGTGAAGTTTGGGACAACAATCAGCCCCAGCATTTT. V usage is TRBV6-1 and J usage is TRBJ1-5, with D possibly being TRBD1 (6 bases). Looked up from germline, CDR1 is MNHNS and CDR2 is SASEGT. The CDR3 consists of 15 residues. V was shortened by 1 base and J by 3 bases, with 10 bases between the two germline ends.

The CDR3 DNA reads as TGTGCCAGCAGTTTAGGGACAAAGGCATCCCACTTAGACACTGAAGCTTTCTTT. Translated: CASSLGTKASHLDTEAFF. The V call is TRBV12-3 or TRBV12-4, the J call TRBJ1-1; a possible D gene is TRBD1 (5 bases). The CDR3 spans 18 residues. V was shortened by 1 base and J by 3 bases, with 21 bases between the two germline ends.

The chain couples TRBV10-3 to TRBJ2-3, with D possibly being TRBD1 or TRBD2 (6 bases each). From germline, CDR1 is ENHRY and CDR2 SYGVKD. The CDR3 extends over 12 amino acids. Trimming cost V 9 bases and J 1 base, with 8 bases left between them. In DNA form, the CDR3 reads TGTGCCATGAGGGGGGGCACAGATACGCAGTATTTT. The encoded protein is CAMRGGTDTQYF.

V is TRBV6-1 and J is TRBJ1-6; D remains ambiguous. The CDR3 is made up of 13 amino acids. Per the germline V gene, CDR1 is MNHNS and CDR2 is SASEGT. The germline V and J ends were trimmed by 0 bases and 10 bases, with 7 bases remaining between them. CDR3 sequence (DNA): TGTGCCAGCAGTGAAGCGTCAGCCTCACCCCTCCACTTT. Its translation: CASSEASASPLHF.

The chain employs TRBV10-3 and TRBJ2-2, with a tentative D call TRBD2 (6 bases). Germline loops: CDR1 ENHRY, CDR2 SYGVKD. The CDR3 has 15 residues. Trimming stripped 4 bases from V and 1 base from J, with 10 bases between. CDR3 in DNA: TGTGCCATCAGTGTGGAGGGAGGGAACACCGGGGAGCTGTTTTTT. This sequence encodes CAISVEGGNTGELFF.

This clonotype was counted ten times or more. The chain couples TRBV7-9 to TRBJ1-2, with D maybe TRBD1 (5 bases). Trimming removed 6 bases at V and 3 bases at J, with 14 bases between. CDR1 is SEHNR and CDR2 is FQNEAQ in the germline V gene (reference sequence). CDR3 length: 14 residues. For the CDR3, the DNA is TGTGCCAGCAGAACCTTCGGGGGACACTATGGCTACACCTTC. It is translated as CASRTFGGHYGYTF.

At least ten counts were recorded for this clonotype. The V gene is TRBV20-1, the J gene TRBJ2-5; D gene uncertain. V was trimmed by 5 bases and J by 5 bases, leaving 12 bases between them. The CDR3 runs to 12 residues. Germline V gene sequence: CDR1 DFQATT, CDR2 SNEGSKA (reference sequence). The CDR3 protein is CSALHFRETQYF. CDR3 DNA sequence: TGCAGTGCTCTTCACTTTCGTGAGACCCAGTACTTC.

This clonotype was seen ten or more times. The V call is TRBV2, the J call TRBJ2-7; no firm D call. The germline V and J ends were trimmed by 10 bases and 1 base, with 14 bases remaining between them. Germline CDR1 reads SNHLY; CDR2 reads FYNNEI. The CDR3 length is 13 residues. CDR3 sequence reads: CATSRAPSYEQYF. The DNA for the CDR3 is TGTGCCACCTCTCGGGCCCCTTCCTACGAGCAGTACTTC.

V gene TRBV30 combines with J gene TRBJ1-1; D is perhaps TRBD1 (5 bases). The CDR3 runs 17 residues. Trimming shortened V by 0 bases and J by 0 bases, and 17 bases separated the two germline ends. Germline V gene lookup returns CDR1 GTSNPN and CDR2 SVGIG (reference sequence). CDR3 sequence reads: CAWSVSLGGLLNTEAFF. The CDR3 DNA reads TGTGCCTGGAGTGTGTCGCTCGGGGGACTCTTGAACACTGAAGCTTTCTTT.

There are a few counts of this clonotype. The genes are TRBV28 and TRBJ2-7; 9 bases align to TRBD1. The CDR3 spans 16 residues. The J segment lost 4 bases and the V segment lost 6 bases, leaving 13 bases of the junction unmatched. Germline CDR1 and CDR2: MDHEN and SYDVKM. CDR3 loop: CASSPVGTGNLYEQYF. The CDR3 region has the DNA TGTGCCAGCAGCCCTGTCGGGACAGGGAACCTTTACGAGCAGTACTTC.